This TCR beta chain was profiled in a study of control samples from healthy donors and cancer patients. Profiled with immunoSEQ multiplex PCR; TCRdb holds only in-frame clones, not every one. Among 100,000 to 150,000 clones listed, about 95% were seen once. V was trimmed by 7 bases and J by 4 bases, leaving 14 bases between them. The CDR3 is made up of 13 amino acids. Looked up from germline, CDR1 is SQVTM and CDR2 is ANQGSEA. This rearrangement joins TRBV29-1 to TRBJ1-5, with D perhaps TRBD1 (5 bases). This sequence originates from a young man in good health. Sequencing was carried out using blood. Here the CDR3 DNA reads TGCAGCGAGAAAGGGACCGAGAATCAGCCCCAGCATTTT. It codes for CSEKGTENQPQHF.